A selection of T cell receptor beta chains follows, all from one sample in a study of cytomegalovirus exposure and HLA in healthy donors. The method was immunoSEQ multiplex PCR; TCRdb's version includes in-frame clones alone and lacks a portion of them. The table lists 200,000 to 250,000 clones, about 89% of them singletons. Material: PBMCs. Receptors were obtained from a woman between 18 and 29 years old in good health and CMV-seronegative. The CDR3 runs from the conserved cysteine through the conserved F or W. The order of the fields is J gene, V gene, clone size, D gene, CDR3 protein, CDR3 DNA. A D gene is named only where the DNA matches it firmly. Size is omitted from some rows. Given values are once, few, many or a class for expanded clones.

TRBJ2-1,TRBV4-2,.,TRBD2,CASSQPGLAEDNEQFF,TGTGCCAGCAGCCAGCCCGGACTAGCGGAAGACAATGAGCAGTTCTTC
TRBJ2-3,TRBV7-6,.,TRBD1,CASSLAGGSTDTQYF,TGTGCCAGCAGCTTGGCAGGGGGTAGCACAGATACGCAGTATTTT
TRBJ1-3,TRBV19,.,TRBD1,CASGQGPGNTIYF,TGTGCCAGCGGACAGGGCCCTGGAAACACCATATATTTT
TRBJ1-5,TRBV6-1,once,.,CASNRQVNQPQHF,TGTGCCAGCAATCGACAGGTTAATCAGCCCCAGCATTTT
TRBJ2-3,TRBV27,once,.,CASSPRRLGTDTQYF,TGTGCCAGCAGCCCAAGGAGGTTAGGCACAGATACGCAGTATTTT
TRBJ1-2,TRBV9,.,.,CASSVGDKYGYTF,TGTGCCAGCAGCGTAGGGGACAAATATGGCTACACCTTC
TRBJ1-2,TRBV4-1,.,TRBD1,CASSPGQVTSAGYTF,TGCGCCAGCAGCCCGGGACAGGTAACCTCTGCCGGCTACACCTTC
TRBJ2-3,TRBV21-1,.,.,CASSKDVPAGTDTQYF,TGTGCCAGCAGCAAAGATGTTCCAGCGGGAACAGATACGCAGTATTTT
TRBJ1-1,TRBV30,few,.,CAWTPPVMNTEAFF,TGTGCCTGGACCCCCCCGGTAATGAACACTGAAGCTTTCTTT
TRBJ2-3,TRBV5-1,once,.,CASSDVQGGGTDTQYF,TGCGCCAGCAGCGACGTCCAGGGTGGAGGCACAGATACGCAGTATTTT
TRBJ2-3,TRBV30,.,TRBD2,CAWSLSGSSDTQYF,TGTGCCTGGAGCCTGAGCGGGAGCTCAGATACGCAGTATTTT
TRBJ2-7,TRBV2,once,TRBD1,CASSGRDRGPRYEQYF,TGTGCCAGCAGTGGCCGGGACAGGGGGCCCCGCTACGAGCAGTACTTC
TRBJ1-5,TRBV2,.,TRBD1,CASLQRQGSNQPQHF,TGTGCCAGCTTACAGAGACAGGGAAGCAATCAGCCCCAGCATTTT
TRBJ2-2,TRBV4-3,.,TRBD1,CASSPTFRGPNTGELFF,TGCGCCAGCAGCCCGACGTTCAGGGGGCCGAACACCGGGGAGCTGTTTTTT
TRBJ1-1,TRBV10-3,.,.,CAISGEAVLNTEAFF,TGTGCCATCAGTGGGGAAGCGGTTTTAAACACTGAAGCTTTCTTT
TRBJ2-7,TRBV2,.,TRBD1,CARTYNRDRAPLEQYF,TGTGCCAGAACCTACAACCGGGACAGGGCCCCGTTAGAGCAGTACTTC
TRBJ2-5,TRBV27,.,TRBD1,CASSLRDRGLIETQYF,TGTGCCAGCAGTTTAAGGGACAGGGGGCTCATAGAGACCCAGTACTTC
TRBJ2-7,TRBV7-3,.,.,CASSLDRGKGEQYF,TGTGCCAGCAGCTTAGACCGGGGTAAAGGCGAGCAGTACTTC
TRBJ1-2,TRBV5-1,.,.,CASSRIDPGPYGYTF,TGCGCCAGCAGCAGAATCGACCCAGGGCCCTATGGCTACACCTTC
TRBJ1-1,TRBV4-3,.,.,CASSQDRGSPEAFF,TGCGCCAGCAGCCAAGATAGGGGGTCCCCTGAAGCTTTCTTT